Each of the 26 T cell receptor beta chains below was sequenced from the same sample in a study of T-cell memory formation after mild COVID-19. MiXCR, run by TCRdb on the 5' RACE reads, gives a single entry per CDR3 protein. This table has about 470,000 distinct CDR3 sequences, about 23% appearing once. The sequencing sample was made of PBMCs or a T cell subset sorted from them (not recorded which). The receptor source for this set is an adult woman who had mild COVID-19 (a few samples of this study predate the infection). Cell type and time point are not known.

The CDR3 nucleotides read TGTGCCAGCAGTCACAGCGGGGGGTCCACAGATACGCAGTATTTT. It yields the protein CASSHSGGSTDTQYF. V gene TRBV2 combines with J gene TRBJ2-3, with TRBD2 matching over 9 bases. The CDR3 runs to 15 residues. Per germline, CDR1 SNHLY and CDR2 FYNNEI. With 5 bases clipped from V and 2 bases from J, the junction kept 5 bases outside the gene matches.

The V gene is TRBV9, the J gene TRBJ1-2; D is uncertain. The CDR3 runs to 12 residues. V dropped 6 bases and J dropped 8 bases, with 14 bases sitting between them. Germline CDR1 and CDR2: SGDLS and YYNGEE. The CDR3 DNA is TGTGCCAGCAAAAGTGGCAGTCTGGGCTACACCTTC. Translation: CASKSGSLGYTF.

The gene calls are TRBV24-1 and TRBJ2-7, with 8 bases fitting TRBD2. The ends lost 4 bases at V and 3 bases at J; junction bases unmatched: 7. The CDR3 loop spans 15 amino acids. Germline V lookup: CDR1 KGHDR, CDR2 SFDVKD. CDR3 protein: CATSEPGLAGYEQYF. The CDR3 coding sequence is TGTGCCACCAGTGAACCAGGGCTAGCGGGCTACGAGCAGTACTTC.

The J gene is TRBJ2-7, the V gene TRBV4-1; 7 bases fit TRBD1. Germline V gives CDR1 MGHRA, CDR2 YSYEKL. J gave up 3 bases and V 4 bases, and 9 bases lay outside the gene matches. This CDR3 is 15 amino acids long. The CDR3 spells CASSPVRDSSYEQYF. CDR3 sequence (DNA): TGCGCCAGCAGCCCCGTCAGGGACAGCAGCTACGAGCAGTACTTC.

The gene calls are TRBV25-1 and TRBJ1-1, with TRBD1 matching 10 bases. The CDR3 totals 16 residues. Looked up from germline, CDR1 is MGHDK and CDR2 is SYGVNS. V lost 4 bases to trimming and J lost 4 bases; unmatched junction nucleotides: 9. CDR3 residues: CASSGGTGVRSTEAFF. The CDR3 nucleotides are TGTGCCAGCAGTGGAGGGACAGGGGTTCGTAGCACTGAAGCTTTCTTT. The whole variable domain, filled in from reference TRBV25-1 and TRBJ1-1, reads EADIYQTPRYLVIGTGKKITLECSQTMGHDKMYWYQQDPGMELHLIHYSYGVNSTEKGDLSSESTVSRIRTEHFPLTLESARPSHTSQYLCASSGGTGVRSTEAFFGQGTRLTVV.

This clonotype was counted between two and nine times. The chain employs TRBV7-3 and TRBJ2-2, with TRBD2 matching 16 bases. V was pared by 5 bases and J by 5 bases, with 5 bases of the junction left unmatched. The CDR3 totals 17 residues. CDR1 is SGHTA, CDR2 FQGTGA, per germline. This CDR3 reads CASSTGTSGRVTGELFF. CDR3 nucleotide sequence: TGTGCCAGCAGCACCGGGACTAGCGGGAGGGTTACCGGGGAGCTGTTTTTT.

The gene calls are TRBV30 and TRBJ2-3; D remains unclear. Germline CDR1 and CDR2: GTSNPN and SVGIG (reference sequence). V gave up 3 bases and J gave up 0 bases, with 16 bases separating them. The CDR3 contains 16 residues. The CDR3 nucleotides read TGTGCCTGGAGCCGTAGAAGGGCGACTAGCACAGATACGCAGTATTTT. Protein: CAWSRRRATSTDTQYF.

This chain uses TRBV12-3 or TRBV12-4 with TRBJ2-7; tentatively, D is TRBD1 or TRBD2 (5 bases each). Trimming took off 6 bases at V and 1 base at J, with 16 bases between the two ends. CDR3 size: 15 residues. As DNA, the CDR3 is TGTGCCAGCAGCGAGACCGGGGCAGGGTCCTACGAGCAGTACTTC. Translating it yields CASSETGAGSYEQYF.

The chain recombines TRBV12-5 with TRBJ2-7; D assignment may be TRBD1 or TRBD2 (6 bases each). CDR3 length: 18 residues. Trimming removed 3 bases from V and 2 bases from J, with 23 bases in between. CDR1 and CDR2 from the germline V gene are LGHNT and FRNRAP. The CDR3 DNA reads as TGTGCTAGTGGTTTTCTCCTGATGGGGGGCGCTAGCGCCTACGAGCAGTACTTC. Amino acids: CASGFLLMGGASAYEQYF.

The chain is built from TRBV13 and TRBJ2-7, with TRBD2 matching 8 bases. Looked up from germline, CDR1 is PRHDT and CDR2 is FYEKMQ (reference sequence). The CDR3 runs to 15 residues. After removal of 5 bases from V and 4 bases from J, the junction contained 10 bases not matched to a gene. CDR3 sequence: CASSPSGGPLYEQYF. Written as DNA, the CDR3 is TGTGCCAGCAGCCCGTCGGGGGGGCCTTTATACGAGCAGTACTTC.

This chain uses TRBV5-1 with TRBJ1-1; TRBD1 matches 7 bases. The CDR3 contains 12 residues. Trimming took 4 bases from V and 8 from J; bases not matched to a gene: 5. Germline V gives CDR1 SGHRS, CDR2 YFSETQ. CDR3 nucleotides: TGCGCCAGCAGCCCGGGGACAGAAGAAGCTTTCTTT. Residues: CASSPGTEEAFF.

The CDR3 bases are TGTGCCAGCAGTCAACCGGGACGGGGGTTGGATGGCTACACCTTC. Its translation: CASSQPGRGLDGYTF. The chain has TRBV6-2 or TRBV6-3 and TRBJ1-2; tentatively, D is TRBD1 (5 bases). This CDR3 region has 15 residues. Trimming took 5 bases from V and 6 from J, leaving 19 bases between them. Germline V CDR1 and CDR2: MNHEY, SVGEGT.

This chain joins TRBV14 and TRBJ1-1, with D uncertain. The CDR3 totals 14 residues. The germline V gene has CDR1 SGHDN and CDR2 FVKESK. V lost 5 bases and J 0 bases, leaving 10 bases between the germline ends. CDR3 sequence reads: CASSYTPLNTEAFF. CDR3 coding DNA: TGTGCCAGCAGCTATACACCACTGAACACTGAAGCTTTCTTT.

In this sample, this clonotype turned up a few times. This chain uses TRBV5-1 with TRBJ1-1; D may be TRBD1 (6 bases). This CDR3 has 14 residues. Germline V gene sequence: CDR1 SGHRS, CDR2 YFSETQ. V lost 5 bases, J lost 7 bases, and 18 bases lay in between. The CDR3 reads CASRSGGGRSEAFF. For the CDR3, the DNA is TGCGCCAGCAGGAGCGGCGGGGGCAGGAGTGAAGCTTTCTTT. Looking up the rest from reference TRBV5-1 and TRBJ1-1 gives the full variable domain: KAGVTQTPRYLIKTRGQQVTLSCSPISGHRSVSWYQQTPGQGLQFLFEYFSETQRNKGNFPGRFSGRQFSNSRSEMNVSTLELGDSALYLCASRSGGGRSEAFFGQGTRLTVV.

In this sample, this clonotype turned up a few times. The chain carries TRBV3-1 and TRBJ2-7, with TRBD2 as a possible D gene (6 bases). V lost 3 bases to trimming and J lost 3 bases, with 9 bases between them. CDR1 is LGHDT and CDR2 is YNNKEL in the germline V gene (reference sequence). This CDR3 spans 13 amino acids. CDR3 DNA: TGTGCCAGCAGCCAGGAGACTAGCTACGAGCAGTACTTC. Amino acid sequence: CASSQETSYEQYF.

The genes are TRBV28 and TRBJ2-7; 8 bases are a match to TRBD2. This CDR3 comprises 12 residues. With 6 bases clipped from V and 9 bases from J, the junction kept 7 bases outside the gene matches. Germline CDR1 MDHEN, CDR2 SYDVKM. As DNA, the CDR3 is TGTGCCAGCAGGTCTCTCCTAGCGGGGCAGTACTTC. Its protein is CASRSLLAGQYF.

This clonotype came up a few times. The chain couples TRBV3-1 to TRBJ2-1, with TRBD2 identical over 13 bases. The junction had 9 bases not matched to a gene; V was cut back by 4 bases and J by 6 bases. Looked up from germline, CDR1 is LGHDT and CDR2 is YNNKEL (reference sequence). The CDR3 is made up of 17 amino acids. The CDR3: CASSPTVLAGGRNEQFF. In DNA, the CDR3 is TGTGCCAGCAGCCCTACGGTACTAGCGGGGGGGCGCAATGAGCAGTTCTTC.

V is TRBV18 and J is TRBJ1-1; TRBD1 aligns across 9 bases. The germline CDR1 and CDR2 sequences are KGHSH and LQKENI. This CDR3 is 14 amino acids long. V shed 6 bases, J shed 5 bases, and the junction held 7 bases outside the gene matches. The CDR3 sequence is CASSPWDRVTEAFF. CDR3 nucleotide sequence: TGTGCCAGCTCTCCTTGGGACAGGGTAACTGAAGCTTTCTTT.

The rearrangement uses TRBV28 and TRBJ1-2; D gene unclear. This CDR3 region has 12 residues. Germline V gene lookup returns CDR1 MDHEN and CDR2 SYDVKM. V was cut by 3 bases and J by 5 bases, with 7 bases left in between. The DNA of the CDR3 is TGTGCCAGCAGTTTTAGGGTATATGGCTACACCTTC. This encodes CASSFRVYGYTF.

This sequence joins TRBV25-1 and TRBJ2-2; no firm D call. Germline V gene data show CDR1 as MGHDK and CDR2 as SYGVNS. The V end lost 4 bases, the J end lost 5 bases, and 11 bases lay between the germline ends. The CDR3 loop spans 14 amino acids. The CDR3 bases are TGTGCCAGCAGTGGCCCCCATTGGACCGGGGAGCTGTTTTTT. Amino acid sequence: CASSGPHWTGELFF.

This clonotype was found a few times. The chain has TRBV7-8 and TRBJ1-5; D is unresolved. Per germline, CDR1 SGHVS and CDR2 FQNEAQ. V was cut by 2 bases and J by 3 bases, with 17 bases left in between. The CDR3 is made up of 17 amino acids. The chain's CDR3 is CASSLNGLDEFNQPQHF. The DNA for the CDR3 is TGTGCCAGCAGCTTAAACGGACTGGACGAGTTCAATCAGCCCCAGCATTTT.

This clonotype was seen more than once but under ten times. V is TRBV7-8 and J is TRBJ2-1; perhaps D is TRBD1 or TRBD2 (5 bases each). Trimming removed 5 bases from V and 8 bases from J, with 10 bases in between. From germline, CDR1 is SGHVS and CDR2 FQNEAQ. This CDR3 spans 12 amino acids. Here the CDR3 DNA reads TGTGCCAGCAGCCACCTGGGGGATGAGCAGTTCTTC. Residues: CASSHLGDEQFF.

The chain links TRBV11-3 to TRBJ2-4; D is unresolved. CDR3 length equals 17 residues. Per germline, CDR1 SGHNT and CDR2 YENEEA. V dropped 3 bases and J dropped 3 bases, with 18 bases sitting between them. Here the CDR3 reads CASSLTPRLDGKNIQYF. For the CDR3, the DNA is TGTGCCAGCAGCTTGACCCCCCGGCTAGACGGCAAAAACATTCAGTACTTC.

The V and J genes are TRBV4-3 and TRBJ2-5, with 13 bases aligning to TRBD2. The CDR3 runs 19 residues. Trimming cost V 3 bases and J 5 bases; bases outside gene matches: 15. The germline V gene has CDR1 LGHNA and CDR2 YSLEER. For the CDR3, the DNA is TGCGCCAGCAGCCACATTAAGTGGACTAGCGGGAGAAGGTCTGAGACCCAGTACTTC. Its protein is CASSHIKWTSGRRSETQYF.

This chain links TRBV4-1 with TRBJ1-2; D gene unclear. This CDR3 spans 14 amino acids. Per the germline V gene, CDR1 is MGHRA and CDR2 is YSYEKL. Trimming left V 2 bases short and J 8 bases short, with 15 bases between. The chain's CDR3 is CASSQTTNQVGYTF. CDR3 bases: TGCGCCAGCAGCCAAACAACGAATCAGGTCGGCTACACCTTC.

The rearrangement links TRBV20-1 to TRBJ2-7; a possible D gene is TRBD1 (6 bases). The CDR3 is 12 residues long. In germline, CDR1 is DFQATT, CDR2 SNEGSKA (reference sequence). V lost 1 base to trimming and J lost 7 bases, with 11 bases between them. Here the CDR3 DNA reads TGCAGTGCTAGAGCCAGGGGTCGGGAGCAGTACTTC. Protein sequence: CSARARGREQYF.